This T cell receptor beta chain originates from a study of T cells in Graves' hyperthyroidism and ophthalmopathy. V shed 6 bases and J shed 5 bases, with 17 bases lying between them. This CDR3 spans 14 amino acids. Germline CDR1 and CDR2: MNHEY and SVGEGT. Those patients with uncontrolled infection, other autoimmune disease, pregnancy or lactation were excluded. TCR beta CDR3 regions were amplified from RNA. Using the HTBI primer set, a first-round RT-PCR was run on the TCR CDR3. TCRdb recomputed calls from the multiplex PCR reads with MiXCR, one row per CDR3 protein. There are nearly 750,000 distinct CDR3 sequences in the sample; 30% to 40% occur only once, and around a third lies in the top ten.

The material sequenced was blood. The clonotype originates from a woman aged 40 to 50 with Graves' hyperthyroidism. The chain employs TRBV6-2 or TRBV6-3 and TRBJ2-7, with a possible D match to TRBD1 (6 bases). The CDR3 reads CASSLYRDINEQYF. The CDR3, as DNA: TGTGCCAGCAGCCTATACCGGGACATTAACGAGCAGTACTTC.